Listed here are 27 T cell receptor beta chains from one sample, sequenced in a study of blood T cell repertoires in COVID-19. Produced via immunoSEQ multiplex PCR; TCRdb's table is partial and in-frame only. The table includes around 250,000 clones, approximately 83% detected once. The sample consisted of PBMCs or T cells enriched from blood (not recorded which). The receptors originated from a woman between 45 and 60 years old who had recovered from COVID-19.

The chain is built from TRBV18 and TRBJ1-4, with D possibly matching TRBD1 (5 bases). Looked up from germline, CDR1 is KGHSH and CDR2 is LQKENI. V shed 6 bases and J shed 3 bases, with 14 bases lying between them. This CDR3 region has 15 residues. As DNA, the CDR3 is TGTGCCAGCTCCATGATGGTGACAGCTAATGAAAAACTGTTTTTT. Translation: CASSMMVTANEKLFF.

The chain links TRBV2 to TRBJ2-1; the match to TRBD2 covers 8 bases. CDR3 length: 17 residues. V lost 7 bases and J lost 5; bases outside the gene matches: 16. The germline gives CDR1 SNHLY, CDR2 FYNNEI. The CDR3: CASNSLVIGTSNNEQFF. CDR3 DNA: TGTGCCAGCAACTCTTTGGTAATAGGGACTAGTAACAATGAGCAGTTCTTC.

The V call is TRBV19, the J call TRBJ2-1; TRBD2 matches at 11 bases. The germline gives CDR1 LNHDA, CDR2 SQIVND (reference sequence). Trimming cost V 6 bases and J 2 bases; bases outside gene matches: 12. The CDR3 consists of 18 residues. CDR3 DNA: TGTGCCAGTAGAGCCCAAGGTGGGGGACTAGCGGCCTACAATGAGCAGTTCTTC. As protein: CASRAQGGGLAAYNEQFF.

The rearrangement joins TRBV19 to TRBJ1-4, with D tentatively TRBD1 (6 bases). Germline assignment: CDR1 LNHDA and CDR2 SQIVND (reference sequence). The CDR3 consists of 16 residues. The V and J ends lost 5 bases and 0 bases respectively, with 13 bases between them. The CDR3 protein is CASSGYRETTNEKLFF. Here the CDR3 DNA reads TGTGCCAGTAGTGGTTACAGGGAGACAACTAATGAAAAACTGTTTTTT.

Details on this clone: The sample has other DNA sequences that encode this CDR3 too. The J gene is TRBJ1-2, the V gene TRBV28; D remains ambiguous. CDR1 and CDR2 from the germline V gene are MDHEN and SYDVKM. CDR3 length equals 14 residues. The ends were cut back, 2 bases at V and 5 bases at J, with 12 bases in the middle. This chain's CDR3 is CASSLREFGYGYTF. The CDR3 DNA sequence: TGTGCCAGCAGTTTACGAGAGTTTGGTTATGGCTACACCTTC.

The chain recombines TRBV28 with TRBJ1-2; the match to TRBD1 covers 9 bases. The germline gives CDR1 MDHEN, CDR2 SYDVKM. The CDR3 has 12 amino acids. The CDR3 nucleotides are TGTGGCACAGGGGGCTCTAACTATGGCTACACCTTC. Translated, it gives CGTGGSNYGYTF.

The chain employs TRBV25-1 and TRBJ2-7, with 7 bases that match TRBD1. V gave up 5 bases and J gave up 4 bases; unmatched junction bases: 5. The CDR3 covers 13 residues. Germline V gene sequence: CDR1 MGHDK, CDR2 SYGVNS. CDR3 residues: CASSNRGAYEQYF. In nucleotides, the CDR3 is TGTGCCAGCAGTAACAGGGGAGCTTACGAGCAGTACTTC.

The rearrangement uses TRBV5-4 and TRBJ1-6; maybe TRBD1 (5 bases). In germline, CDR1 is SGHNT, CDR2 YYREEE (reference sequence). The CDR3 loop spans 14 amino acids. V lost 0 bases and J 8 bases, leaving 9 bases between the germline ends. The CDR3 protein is CASSLGGRDSPLHF. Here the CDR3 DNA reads TGTGCCAGCAGCTTGGGGGGCAGGGATTCACCCCTCCACTTT.

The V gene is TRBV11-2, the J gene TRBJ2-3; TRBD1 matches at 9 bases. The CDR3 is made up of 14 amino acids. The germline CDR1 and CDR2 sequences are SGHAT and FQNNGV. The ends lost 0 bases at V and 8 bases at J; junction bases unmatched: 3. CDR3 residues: CASSLDWTGATQYF. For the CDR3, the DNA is TGTGCCAGCAGCTTAGATTGGACAGGGGCTACGCAGTATTTT.

CDR3 nucleotide sequence: TGCGCCAGCAGCTTGGCTCTAGCGGACTCCAATGAGCAGTTCTTC. Protein sequence: CASSLALADSNEQFF. The rearrangement joins TRBV5-1 to TRBJ2-1, with 7 positions matching TRBD2. With 0 bases clipped from V and 6 bases from J, the junction kept 6 bases outside the gene matches. Germline V gene sequence: CDR1 SGHRS, CDR2 YFSETQ. The CDR3 covers 15 residues.

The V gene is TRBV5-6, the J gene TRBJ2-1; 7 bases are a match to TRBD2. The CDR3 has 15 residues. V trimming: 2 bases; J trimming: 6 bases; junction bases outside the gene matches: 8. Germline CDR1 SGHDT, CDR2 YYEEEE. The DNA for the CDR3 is TGTGCCAGCAGCTTAACCGCGGGAGCTTTCAATGAGCAGTTCTTC. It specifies CASSLTAGAFNEQFF.

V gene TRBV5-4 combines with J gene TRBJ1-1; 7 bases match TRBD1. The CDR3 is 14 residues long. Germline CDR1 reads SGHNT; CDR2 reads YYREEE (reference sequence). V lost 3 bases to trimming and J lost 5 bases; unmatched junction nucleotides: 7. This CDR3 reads CASSSPTGETEAFF. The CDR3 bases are TGTGCCAGCAGCTCTCCCACAGGGGAGACTGAAGCTTTCTTT.

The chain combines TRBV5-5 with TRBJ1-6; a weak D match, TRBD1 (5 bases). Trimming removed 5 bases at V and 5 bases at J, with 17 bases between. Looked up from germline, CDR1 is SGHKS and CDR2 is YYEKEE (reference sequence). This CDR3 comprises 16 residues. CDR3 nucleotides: TGTGCCAGCAGGCGGGACCCGGGGAGGGATAATTCACCCCTCCACTTT. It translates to CASRRDPGRDNSPLHF.

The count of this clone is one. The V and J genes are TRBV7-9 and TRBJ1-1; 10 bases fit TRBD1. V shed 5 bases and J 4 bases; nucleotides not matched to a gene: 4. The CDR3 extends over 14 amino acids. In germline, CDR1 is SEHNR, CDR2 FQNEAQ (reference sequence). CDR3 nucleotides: TGTGCCAGCAGCCTGGACAGGGGGAGCACTGAAGCTTTCTTT. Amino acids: CASSLDRGSTEAFF.

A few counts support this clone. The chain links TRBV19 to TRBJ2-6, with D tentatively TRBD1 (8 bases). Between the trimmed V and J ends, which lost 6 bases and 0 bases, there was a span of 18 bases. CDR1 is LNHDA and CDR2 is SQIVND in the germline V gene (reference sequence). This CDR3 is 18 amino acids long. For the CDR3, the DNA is TGTGCCAGTAGCACTCCCACAGGGGGGGGCTCTGGGGCCAACGTCCTGACTTTC. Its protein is CASSTPTGGGSGANVLTF.

The CDR3 bases are TGTGCCAGCAGCGCAAATTTAGGGGTTAATCAGCCCCAGCATTTT. Amino acid sequence: CASSANLGVNQPQHF. The chain uses TRBV7-2 and TRBJ1-5; D possibly corresponds to TRBD1 (5 bases). Germline V gene sequence: CDR1 SGHTA, CDR2 FQGNSA. The CDR3 is 15 residues long. Trimming cost V 5 bases and J 4 bases, with 15 bases left between them.

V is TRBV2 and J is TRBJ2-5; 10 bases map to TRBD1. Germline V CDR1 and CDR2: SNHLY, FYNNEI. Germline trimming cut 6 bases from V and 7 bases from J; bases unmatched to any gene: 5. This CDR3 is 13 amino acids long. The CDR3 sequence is CASSAGTGVTQYF. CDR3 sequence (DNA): TGTGCCAGCAGCGCCGGGACAGGGGTGACCCAGTACTTC.

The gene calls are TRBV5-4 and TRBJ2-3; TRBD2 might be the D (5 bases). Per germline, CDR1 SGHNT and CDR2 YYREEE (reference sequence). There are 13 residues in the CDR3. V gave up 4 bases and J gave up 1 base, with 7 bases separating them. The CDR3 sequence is CASSHSGTDTQYF. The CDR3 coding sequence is TGTGCCAGCAGCCATAGCGGCACAGATACGCAGTATTTT.

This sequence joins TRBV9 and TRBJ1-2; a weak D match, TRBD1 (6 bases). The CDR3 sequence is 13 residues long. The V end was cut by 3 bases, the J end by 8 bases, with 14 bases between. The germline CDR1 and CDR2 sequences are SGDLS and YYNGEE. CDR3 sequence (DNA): TGTGCCAGCAGCGGCCCAGGGGCTTGGGGCTACACCTTC. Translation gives CASSGPGAWGYTF. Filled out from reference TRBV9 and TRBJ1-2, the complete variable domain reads DSGVTQTPKHLITATGQRVTLRCSPRSGDLSVYWYQQSLDQGLQFLIQYYNGEERAKGNILERFSAQQFPDLHSELNLSSLELGDSALYFCASSGPGAWGYTFGSGTRLTVV.

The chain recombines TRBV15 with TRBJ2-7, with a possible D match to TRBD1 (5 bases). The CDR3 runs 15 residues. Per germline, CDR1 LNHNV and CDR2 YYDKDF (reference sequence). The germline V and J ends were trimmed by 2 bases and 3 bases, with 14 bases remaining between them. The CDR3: CATSRSKTDLYEQYF. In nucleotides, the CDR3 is TGTGCCACCAGCAGATCCAAGACAGACCTCTACGAGCAGTACTTC.

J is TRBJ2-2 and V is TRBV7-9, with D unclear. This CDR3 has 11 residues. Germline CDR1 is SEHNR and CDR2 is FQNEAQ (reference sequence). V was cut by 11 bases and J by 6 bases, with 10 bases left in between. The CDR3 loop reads CAFGSPGELFF. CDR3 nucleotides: TGTGCCTTTGGTAGTCCCGGGGAGCTGTTTTTT.

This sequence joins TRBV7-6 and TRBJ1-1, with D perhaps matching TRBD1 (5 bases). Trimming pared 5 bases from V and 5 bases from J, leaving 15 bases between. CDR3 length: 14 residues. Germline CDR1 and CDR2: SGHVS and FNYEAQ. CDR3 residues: CASSADSVRTEAFF. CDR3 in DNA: TGTGCCAGCAGCGCCGACAGCGTAAGGACTGAAGCTTTCTTT.

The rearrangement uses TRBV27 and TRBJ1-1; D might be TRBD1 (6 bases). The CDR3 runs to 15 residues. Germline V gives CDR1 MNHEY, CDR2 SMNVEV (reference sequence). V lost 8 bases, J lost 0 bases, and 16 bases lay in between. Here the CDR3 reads CASVLSGQMNTEAFF. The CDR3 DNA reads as TGTGCCAGCGTACTCTCGGGACAAATGAACACTGAAGCTTTCTTT.

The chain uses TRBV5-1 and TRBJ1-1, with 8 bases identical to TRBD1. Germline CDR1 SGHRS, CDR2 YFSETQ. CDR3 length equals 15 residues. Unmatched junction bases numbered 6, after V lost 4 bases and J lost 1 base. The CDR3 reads CASSAPDRGNTEAFF. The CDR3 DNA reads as TGCGCCAGCAGCGCTCCCGACAGGGGGAACACTGAAGCTTTCTTT.

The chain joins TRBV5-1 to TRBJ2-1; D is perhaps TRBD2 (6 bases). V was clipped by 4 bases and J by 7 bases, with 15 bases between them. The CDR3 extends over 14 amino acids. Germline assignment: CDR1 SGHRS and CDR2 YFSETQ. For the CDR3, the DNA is TGCGCCAGCAGCGGGGGGACCTTTACGAATGAGCAGTTCTTC. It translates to CASSGGTFTNEQFF.

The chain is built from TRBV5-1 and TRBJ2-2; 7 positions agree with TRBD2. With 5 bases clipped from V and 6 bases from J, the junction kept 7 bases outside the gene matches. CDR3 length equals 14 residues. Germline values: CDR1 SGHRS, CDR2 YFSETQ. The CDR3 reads CASRMVGRSGELFF. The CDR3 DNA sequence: TGCGCCAGCAGAATGGTCGGGAGGTCCGGGGAGCTGTTTTTT.

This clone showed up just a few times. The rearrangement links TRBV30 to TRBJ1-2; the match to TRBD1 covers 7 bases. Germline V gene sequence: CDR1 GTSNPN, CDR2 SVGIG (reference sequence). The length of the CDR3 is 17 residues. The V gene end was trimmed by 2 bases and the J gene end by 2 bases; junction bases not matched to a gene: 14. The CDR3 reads CAWSPGQVGWGNYGYTF. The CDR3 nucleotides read TGTGCCTGGAGTCCCGGACAGGTCGGCTGGGGGAACTATGGCTACACCTTC.